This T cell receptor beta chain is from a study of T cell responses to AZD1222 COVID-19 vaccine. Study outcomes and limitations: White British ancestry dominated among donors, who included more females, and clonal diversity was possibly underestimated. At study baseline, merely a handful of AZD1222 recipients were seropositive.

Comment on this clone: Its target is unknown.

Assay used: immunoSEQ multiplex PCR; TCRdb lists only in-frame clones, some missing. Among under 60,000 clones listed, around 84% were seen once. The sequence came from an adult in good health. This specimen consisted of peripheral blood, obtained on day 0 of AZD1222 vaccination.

Here the CDR3 reads CASSLSKSPARTEAFF. In nucleotides, the CDR3 is TGTGCCAGCAGTTTATCGAAGAGCCCCGCCAGGACTGAAGCTTTCTTT. The genes are TRBV27 and TRBJ1-1; D is ambiguous. Germline V lookup: CDR1 MNHEY, CDR2 SMNVEV (reference sequence). This CDR3 comprises 16 residues. The V end lost 0 bases, the J end lost 5 bases, and 16 bases lay between the germline ends.